This is a list of T cell receptor beta chains from one sample in a study of breast tumors, draining lymph nodes, adjacent tissues. One entry per CDR3 protein results from TCRdb running MiXCR on the multiplex PCR reads. The sample carries 180,000 or so distinct CDR3 sequences, 30% to 40% recorded once. Source material: axillary lymph node tissue. All receptors come from a female donor with breast cancer. Some clones in this sample may be carry-over from other donors' samples. CDR3s leave out the opening cysteine and the closing phenylalanine or tryptophan. Rows give clone size only sometimes, using once, few, many, or a class for an expanded clone.

V gene	J gene	clone size	CDR3 protein
TRBV4-3	TRBJ2-1	many	ASSHVQGGIYNEQF
TRBV9	TRBJ2-5	many	ASSVGAGGETQY
TRBV29-1	TRBJ2-3	many	SLTSGGGPSTDTQY
TRBV28	TRBJ2-2	NA	ASRLRTGGNTGELF
TRBV20-1	TRBJ2-5	NA	SATGPSQETQY
TRBV6-1	TRBJ1-2	many	ASRRETGNGYT
TRBV19	TRBJ1-1	many	ASQLDRLDTEAF
TRBV18	TRBJ2-1	many	ASSLAGGPYNEQF
TRBV20-1	TRBJ1-5	many	SAPRQGRNQPQH
TRBV20-1	TRBJ2-2	many	SAPYPTGGTGELF
TRBV5-1	TRBJ1-6	once	ASARGSPLH
TRBV13	TRBJ2-5	NA	ASSQVDWGHPQY
TRBV24-1	TRBJ2-3	many	ATSDLRVATDTQY
TRBV2	TRBJ2-7	NA	ASIPVTSYEQY
TRBV29-1	TRBJ2-5	NA	SARGRGLETQY
TRBV5-4	TRBJ1-2	NA	ASSLMGASFGYT
TRBV19	TRBJ2-2	many	ASSIRAPNTGELF
TRBV4-1	TRBJ2-3	many	ASSQVEGLRDTQY
TRBV6-5	TRBJ1-1	few	ASSYSVNTEAF
TRBV11-2	TRBJ2-5	once	ASSSTGALMAGGTQY
TRBV20-1	TRBJ2-7	NA	SATQAGGNSQEQY
TRBV24-1	TRBJ2-1	many	ATGDLGTYNEQF
TRBV5-1	TRBJ2-7	many	ASSESPGKVYEQY
TRBV5-1	TRBJ1-4	NA	AGSPGGGDEKLF
TRBV19	TRBJ1-6	NA	ASSLELYSPLH
TRBV19	TRBJ2-1	NA	ASSTLSNDQF
TRBV20-1	TRBJ1-5	many	SASGTGGNQPQH
TRBV20-1	TRBJ1-4	NA	SARDSGLNERLF
TRBV7-8	TRBJ2-3	NA	ASSLVDDTQY
TRBV7-9	TRBJ1-4	many	ASSWDRGREKLF
TRBV4-2	TRBJ1-2	many	ASSQDQDRDGGYT